Listed below are T cell receptor beta chains from one sample, sequenced in a study of T cells expressing NK-cell markers. After re-calling the 5' RACE reads, TCRdb lists one entry per CDR3 protein, DNA absent. This repertoire includes about 260,000 distinct CDR3 sequences. Sequenced input: blood T cells: a sorted CD56 or NKG2C T cell subset, CD4+ or CD8+ T cells, or bulk PBMC T cells (not recorded which). The receptors were gathered from a woman between 18 and 69 years old in good health. Each CDR3 is given with its conserved first and last residue.

v_gene: TRBV29-1; j_gene: TRBJ2-5; CDR3aa: CSVTGGGRETQYF
v_gene: TRBV5-6; j_gene: TRBJ2-5; CDR3aa: CASSLAGRGWRETQYF
v_gene: TRBV12-3/TRBV12-4; j_gene: TRBJ2-1; CDR3aa: CASRSPGQIYNEQFF
v_gene: TRBV2; j_gene: TRBJ2-7; CDR3aa: CASSTGGIYEQYF
v_gene: TRBV20-1; j_gene: TRBJ1-6; CDR3aa: CSARGTTHSPLHF
v_gene: TRBV7-3; j_gene: TRBJ1-5; CDR3aa: CASSSSGGNQPQHF
v_gene: TRBV28; j_gene: TRBJ1-6; CDR3aa: CASSPGQGYNSPLHF
v_gene: TRBV11-2; j_gene: TRBJ2-1; CDR3aa: CASSLSIEYNEQFF
v_gene: TRBV18; j_gene: TRBJ2-2; CDR3aa: CASSPWTPNTGELFF
v_gene: TRBV29-1; j_gene: TRBJ1-1; CDR3aa: CSVAFKGRDTEAFF
v_gene: TRBV10-3; j_gene: TRBJ1-4; CDR3aa: CAISPATGGLGKLFF
v_gene: TRBV6-1; j_gene: TRBJ2-1; CDR3aa: CASRSSGGSYNEQFF
v_gene: TRBV12-3/TRBV12-4; j_gene: TRBJ1-3; CDR3aa: CASSLQGSGNTIYF
v_gene: TRBV2; j_gene: TRBJ1-6; CDR3aa: CASAGTENSPLHF
v_gene: TRBV7-2; j_gene: TRBJ1-5; CDR3aa: CASSRRGQGFSNQPQHF
v_gene: TRBV7-8; j_gene: TRBJ1-5; CDR3aa: CASSLAQMQPQHF
v_gene: TRBV28; j_gene: TRBJ2-7; CDR3aa: CASRPGPRYEQYF
v_gene: TRBV12-3/TRBV12-4; j_gene: TRBJ1-1; CDR3aa: CASRLTTNTEAFF
v_gene: TRBV4-3; j_gene: TRBJ2-5; CDR3aa: CASSQPTTPQETQYF
v_gene: TRBV20-1; j_gene: TRBJ1-1; CDR3aa: CSARVPGSKAFF
v_gene: TRBV5-1; j_gene: TRBJ1-5; CDR3aa: CASSLEGRDNQPQHF
v_gene: TRBV24-1; j_gene: TRBJ2-5; CDR3aa: CATSNRGGWETQYF
v_gene: TRBV10-3; j_gene: TRBJ2-3; CDR3aa: CASRVEGADTQYF
v_gene: TRBV7-3; j_gene: TRBJ2-6; CDR3aa: CASSRTGTQYSGANVLTF
v_gene: TRBV10-2; j_gene: TRBJ1-5; CDR3aa: CASSTGLNQPQHF
v_gene: TRBV20-1; j_gene: TRBJ2-7; CDR3aa: CSVARDYTYEQYF
v_gene: TRBV4-3; j_gene: TRBJ2-1; CDR3aa: CASSQDAGGYNEQFF
v_gene: TRBV20-1; j_gene: TRBJ1-1; CDR3aa: CSASGSTGGYTEAFF
v_gene: TRBV11-2; j_gene: TRBJ2-1; CDR3aa: CASSLVGSGQFF
v_gene: TRBV20-1; j_gene: TRBJ2-3; CDR3aa: CSASVGGADTQYF
v_gene: TRBV15; j_gene: TRBJ2-6; CDR3aa: CATSRDPIRVSGANVLTF
v_gene: TRBV12-3/TRBV12-4; j_gene: TRBJ2-1; CDR3aa: CASSSLSGRVVNEQFF
v_gene: TRBV6-5; j_gene: TRBJ1-6; CDR3aa: CASSYGGQGSNSPLHF
v_gene: TRBV7-3; j_gene: TRBJ2-3; CDR3aa: CASSAKGISGTDTQYF
v_gene: TRBV5-1; j_gene: TRBJ2-3; CDR3aa: CASGKVPTSGGPDTQYF
v_gene: TRBV20-1; j_gene: TRBJ2-5; CDR3aa: CSASWRQGGQETQYF
v_gene: TRBV7-2; j_gene: TRBJ2-1; CDR3aa: CASSPDSGGWNEQFF
v_gene: TRBV12-3/TRBV12-4; j_gene: TRBJ2-2; CDR3aa: CASNLGQGIPGELFF
v_gene: TRBV14; j_gene: TRBJ2-1; CDR3aa: CASSRYSTSYNEQFF
v_gene: TRBV29-1; j_gene: TRBJ1-4; CDR3aa: CSVVVPNEKLFF
v_gene: TRBV3-1; j_gene: TRBJ2-2; CDR3aa: CASSPRLSTGELFF
v_gene: TRBV20-1; j_gene: TRBJ1-3; CDR3aa: CSAMRETGNTIYF
v_gene: TRBV18; j_gene: TRBJ1-1; CDR3aa: CASSPNRDSEAFF
v_gene: TRBV19; j_gene: TRBJ1-1; CDR3aa: CASSSSPGPLNTEAFF
v_gene: TRBV5-6; j_gene: TRBJ2-3; CDR3aa: CASSLFLAGGTDTQYF
v_gene: TRBV4-3; j_gene: TRBJ2-3; CDR3aa: CASSQERGTDTQYF
v_gene: TRBV7-2; j_gene: TRBJ2-6; CDR3aa: CASNRAPSGANVLTF
v_gene: TRBV28; j_gene: TRBJ1-6; CDR3aa: CASSFPRGGAYSPLHF